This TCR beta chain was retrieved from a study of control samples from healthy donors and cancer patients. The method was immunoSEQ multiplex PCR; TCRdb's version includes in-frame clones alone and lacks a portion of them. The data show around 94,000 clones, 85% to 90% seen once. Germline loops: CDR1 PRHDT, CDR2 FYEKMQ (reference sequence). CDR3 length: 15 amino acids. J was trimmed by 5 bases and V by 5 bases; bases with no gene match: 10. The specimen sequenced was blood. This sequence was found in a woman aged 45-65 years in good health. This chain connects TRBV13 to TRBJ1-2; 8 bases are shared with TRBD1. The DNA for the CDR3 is TGTGCCAGCAGCCCAGGGGGCCTTAAGAGGTATGGCTACACCTTC. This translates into CASSPGGLKRYGYTF.